Below are 6 T cell receptor beta chains sequenced from a single sample in a study of cytomegalovirus exposure and HLA in healthy donors. Both 60 Vbeta primers and 13 Jbeta primers went into the PCR. Only in-frame clones appear in the TCRdb table, and some are missing; sequencing was by immunoSEQ multiplex PCR. The sample carries about 120,000 clones, approximately 72% recorded once. The sequenced sample was PBMCs. These receptors were obtained from a woman aged 40 to 49 in good health and CMV-seropositive.

This clone was counted a few times. This sequence joins TRBV7-2 and TRBJ2-5, with 10 bases identical to TRBD2. Losses at the gene ends were 5 bases for V and 0 bases for J; bases not matched to a gene: 9. Germline V gene data show CDR1 as SGHTA and CDR2 as FQGNSA. This CDR3 spans 17 amino acids. The CDR3 here is CASSGGILAGNQETQYF. Written as DNA, the CDR3 is TGTGCCAGCAGCGGGGGAATACTAGCGGGGAACCAAGAGACCCAGTACTTC.

The V and J genes are TRBV7-8 and TRBJ2-1, with 7 bases matching TRBD2. Losses at the gene ends were 2 bases for V and 9 bases for J; bases not matched to a gene: 7. CDR1 is SGHVS and CDR2 is FQNEAQ in the germline V gene. This CDR3 is built from 14 residues. CDR3 coding DNA: TGTGCCAGCAGCTTACGGGGGGAGAGGACTGAGCAGTTCTTC. Its protein is CASSLRGERTEQFF.

The chain employs TRBV20-1 and TRBJ2-3; D remains ambiguous. The CDR3 sequence is 10 residues long. Germline CDR1 is DFQATT and CDR2 is SNEGSKA (reference sequence). V was clipped by 7 bases and J by 4 bases, with 6 bases between them. The CDR3 is CSVSPDTQYF. CDR3 sequence (DNA): TGCAGTGTATCCCCAGATACGCAGTATTTT.

The sample holds a few counts of this clone. This rearrangement joins TRBV7-3 to TRBJ2-7; 9 bases align to TRBD1. The CDR3 covers 14 residues. The V and J ends lost 0 bases and 6 bases, in that order; junction bases with no gene match: 3. CDR1 is SGHTA and CDR2 is FQGTGA in the germline V gene. CDR3 in DNA: TGTGCCAGCAGCTTAACGGGACAGGGCACCGAGCAGTACTTC. Its protein is CASSLTGQGTEQYF.

The chain has TRBV4-2 and TRBJ2-2; 7 nucleotides align to TRBD1. Trimming took 1 base from V and 5 from J; bases not matched to a gene: 4. This CDR3 is built from 15 residues. The germline V gene encodes CDR1 LGHNA and CDR2 YNFKEQ. CDR3 DNA sequence: TGTGCCAGCAGCCAAGTGGAACAGGGGACCGGGGAGCTGTTTTTT. Translating it yields CASSQVEQGTGELFF.

The CDR3 DNA follows: TGTGCCATCAGTGATCGGGGAGGAGATGAAAAACTGTTTTTT. Translated: CAISDRGGDEKLFF. The gene calls are TRBV10-3 and TRBJ1-4; unclear D gene. From germline, CDR1 is ENHRY and CDR2 SYGVKD. V lost 3 bases and J lost 6, with 11 bases in between. This CDR3 region has 14 residues.